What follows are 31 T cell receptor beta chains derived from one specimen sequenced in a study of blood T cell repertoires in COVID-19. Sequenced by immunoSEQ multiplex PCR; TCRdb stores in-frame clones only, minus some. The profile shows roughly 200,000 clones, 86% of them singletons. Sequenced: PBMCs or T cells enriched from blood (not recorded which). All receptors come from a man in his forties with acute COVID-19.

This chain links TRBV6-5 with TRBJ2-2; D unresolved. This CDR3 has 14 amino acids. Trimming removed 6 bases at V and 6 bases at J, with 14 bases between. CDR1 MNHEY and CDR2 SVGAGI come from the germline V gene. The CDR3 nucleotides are TGTGCCAGCAGGCGGCTTCGTACCGCCGGGGAGCTGTTTTTT. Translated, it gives CASRRLRTAGELFF.

CDR3 sequence reads: CAWDRGLWGNTIYF. The DNA for the CDR3 is TGTGCCTGGGACAGGGGTTTGTGGGGAAACACCATATATTTT. The V call is TRBV30, the J call TRBJ1-3; TRBD1 matches at 8 bases. The CDR3 runs 14 residues. V gave up 5 bases and J gave up 4 bases; unmatched junction bases: 7. CDR1 is GTSNPN and CDR2 is SVGIG in the germline V gene (reference sequence). The full variable domain, in which reference TRBV30 and TRBJ1-3 provide the parts outside the CDR3, is SQTIHQWPATLVQPVGSPLSLECTVEGTSNPNLYWYRQAAGRGLQLLFYSVGIGQISSEVPQNLSASRPQDRQFILSSKKLLLSDSGFYLCAWDRGLWGNTIYFGEGSWLTVV.

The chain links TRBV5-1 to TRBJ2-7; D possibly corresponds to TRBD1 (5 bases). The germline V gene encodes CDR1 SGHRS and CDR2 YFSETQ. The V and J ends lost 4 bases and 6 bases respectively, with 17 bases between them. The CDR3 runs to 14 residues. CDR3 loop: CASSPIDSSGEQYF. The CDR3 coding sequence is TGCGCCAGCAGCCCGATAGACAGCTCTGGCGAGCAGTACTTC.

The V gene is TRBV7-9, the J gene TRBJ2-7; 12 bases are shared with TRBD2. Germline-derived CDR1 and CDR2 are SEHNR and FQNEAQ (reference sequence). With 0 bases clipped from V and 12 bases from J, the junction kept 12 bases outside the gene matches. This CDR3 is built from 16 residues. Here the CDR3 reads CASSLASGLAGRDRYF. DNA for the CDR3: TGTGCCAGCAGCTTAGCAAGCGGACTAGCGGGACGGGATCGGTACTTC.

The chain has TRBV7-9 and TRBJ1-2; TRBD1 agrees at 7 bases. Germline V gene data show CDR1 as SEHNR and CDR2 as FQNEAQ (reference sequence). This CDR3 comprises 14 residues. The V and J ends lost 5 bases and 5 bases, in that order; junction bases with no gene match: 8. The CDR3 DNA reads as TGTGCCAGCAGCCTAACAGGGGCCCGTTATGGCTACACCTTC. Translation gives CASSLTGARYGYTF.

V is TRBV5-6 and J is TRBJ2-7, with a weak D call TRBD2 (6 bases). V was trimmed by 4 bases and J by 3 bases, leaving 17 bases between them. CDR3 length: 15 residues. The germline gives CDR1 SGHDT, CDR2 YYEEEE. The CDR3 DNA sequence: TGTGCCAGCAGCCCCTGGAGTAGCGGTCACTACGAGCAGTACTTC. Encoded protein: CASSPWSSGHYEQYF.

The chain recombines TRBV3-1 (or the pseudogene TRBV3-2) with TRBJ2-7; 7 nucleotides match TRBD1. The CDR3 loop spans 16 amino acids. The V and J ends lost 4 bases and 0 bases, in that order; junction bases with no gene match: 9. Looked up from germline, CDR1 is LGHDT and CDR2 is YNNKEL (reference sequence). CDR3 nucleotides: TGTGCCAGCAGCCGAAACAGGGGACCCCCCTCCTACGAGCAGTACTTC. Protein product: CASSRNRGPPSYEQYF.

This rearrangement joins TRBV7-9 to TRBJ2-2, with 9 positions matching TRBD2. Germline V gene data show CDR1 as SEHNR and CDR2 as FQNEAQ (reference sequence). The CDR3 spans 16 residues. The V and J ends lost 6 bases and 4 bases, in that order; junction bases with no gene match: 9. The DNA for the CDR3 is TGTGCCAGCAGTTCTCCGGGACTAGCAATCACCGGGGAGCTGTTTTTT. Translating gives CASSSPGLAITGELFF. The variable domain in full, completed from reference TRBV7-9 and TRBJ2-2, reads DTGVSQNPRHKITKRGQNVTFRCDPISEHNRLYWYRQTLGQGPEFLTYFQNEAQLEKSRLLSDRFSAERPKGSFSTLEIQRTEQGDSAMYLCASSSPGLAITGELFFGEGSRLTVL.

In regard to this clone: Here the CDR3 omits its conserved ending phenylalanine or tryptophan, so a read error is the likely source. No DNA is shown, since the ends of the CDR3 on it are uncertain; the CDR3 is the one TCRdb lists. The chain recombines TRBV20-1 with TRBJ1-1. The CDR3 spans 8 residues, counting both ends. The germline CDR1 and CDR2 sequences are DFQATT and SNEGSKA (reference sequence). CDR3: CSAKNGGL.

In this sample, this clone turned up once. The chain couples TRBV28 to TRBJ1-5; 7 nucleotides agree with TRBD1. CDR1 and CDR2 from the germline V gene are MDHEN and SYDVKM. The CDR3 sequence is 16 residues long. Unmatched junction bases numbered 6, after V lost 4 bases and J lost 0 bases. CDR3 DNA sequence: TGTGCCAGCAGTTCAAAACAGGGGTATAGCAATCAGCCCCAGCATTTT. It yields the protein CASSSKQGYSNQPQHF.

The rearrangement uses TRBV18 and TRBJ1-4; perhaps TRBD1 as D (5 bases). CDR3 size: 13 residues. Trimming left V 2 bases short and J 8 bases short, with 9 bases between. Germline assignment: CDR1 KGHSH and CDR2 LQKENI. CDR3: CASSPNYREKLFF. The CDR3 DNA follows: TGTGCCAGCTCACCAAATTACAGGGAAAAACTGTTTTTT.

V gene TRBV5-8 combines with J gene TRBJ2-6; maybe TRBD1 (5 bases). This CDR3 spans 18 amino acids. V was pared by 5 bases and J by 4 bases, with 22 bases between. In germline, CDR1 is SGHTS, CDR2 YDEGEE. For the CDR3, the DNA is TGTGCCAGCAGAAGAGCTGGGCAGGGTATATTGGGGGCCAACGTCCTGACTTTC. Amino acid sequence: CASRRAGQGILGANVLTF.

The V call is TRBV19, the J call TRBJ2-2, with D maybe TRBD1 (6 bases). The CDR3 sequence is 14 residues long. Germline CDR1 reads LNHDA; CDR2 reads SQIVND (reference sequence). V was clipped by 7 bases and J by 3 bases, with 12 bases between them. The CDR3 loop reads CASITGPYTGELFF. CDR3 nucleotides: TGTGCCAGTATCACAGGGCCCTACACCGGGGAGCTGTTTTTT.

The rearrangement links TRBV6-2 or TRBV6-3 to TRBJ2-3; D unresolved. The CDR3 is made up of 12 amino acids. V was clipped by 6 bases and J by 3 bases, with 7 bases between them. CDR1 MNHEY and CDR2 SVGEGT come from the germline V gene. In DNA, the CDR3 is TGTGCCAGCAGCAGACTGACAGATACGCAGTATTTT. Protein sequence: CASSRLTDTQYF.

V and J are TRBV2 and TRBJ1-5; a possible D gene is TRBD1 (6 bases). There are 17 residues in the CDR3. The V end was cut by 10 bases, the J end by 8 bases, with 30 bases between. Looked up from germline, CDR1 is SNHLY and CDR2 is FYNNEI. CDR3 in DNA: TGTGCCACTTCCTCAACCCAGCGACAGGCCCAACAGGAGCCCCAGCATTTT. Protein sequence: CATSSTQRQAQQEPQHF.

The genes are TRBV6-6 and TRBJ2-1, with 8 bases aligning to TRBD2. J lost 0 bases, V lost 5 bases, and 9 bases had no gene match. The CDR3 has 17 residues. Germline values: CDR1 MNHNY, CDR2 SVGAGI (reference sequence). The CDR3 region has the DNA TGTGCCAGCAGTCAATATAGCGGGACAAACTCCTACAATGAGCAGTTCTTC. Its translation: CASSQYSGTNSYNEQFF.

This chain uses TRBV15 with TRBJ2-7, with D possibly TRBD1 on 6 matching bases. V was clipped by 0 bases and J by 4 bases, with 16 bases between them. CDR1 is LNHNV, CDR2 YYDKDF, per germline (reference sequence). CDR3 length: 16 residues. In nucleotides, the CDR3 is TGTGCCACCAGCAGAGACTCCCGGGACATCGGGTACGAGCAGTACTTC. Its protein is CATSRDSRDIGYEQYF.

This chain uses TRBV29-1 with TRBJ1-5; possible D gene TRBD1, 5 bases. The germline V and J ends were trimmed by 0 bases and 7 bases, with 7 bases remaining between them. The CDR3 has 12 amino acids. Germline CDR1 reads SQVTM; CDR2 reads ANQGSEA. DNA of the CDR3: TGCAGCGTTGAAGATGACAGCCAGCCCCAGCATTTT. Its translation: CSVEDDSQPQHF.

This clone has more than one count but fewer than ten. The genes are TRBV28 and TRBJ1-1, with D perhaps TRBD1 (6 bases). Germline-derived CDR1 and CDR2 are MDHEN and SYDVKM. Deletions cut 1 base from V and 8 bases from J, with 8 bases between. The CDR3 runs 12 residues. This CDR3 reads CASSLSGTEAFF. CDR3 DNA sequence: TGTGCCAGCAGTTTATCCGGGACAGAAGCTTTCTTT.

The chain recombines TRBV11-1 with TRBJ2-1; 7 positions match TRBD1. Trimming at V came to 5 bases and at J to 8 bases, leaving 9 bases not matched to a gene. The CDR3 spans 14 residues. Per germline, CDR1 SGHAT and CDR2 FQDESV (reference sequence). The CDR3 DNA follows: TGTGCCAGCAGCCAGCTGGGACAGTATCATGAGCAGTTCTTC. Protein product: CASSQLGQYHEQFF.

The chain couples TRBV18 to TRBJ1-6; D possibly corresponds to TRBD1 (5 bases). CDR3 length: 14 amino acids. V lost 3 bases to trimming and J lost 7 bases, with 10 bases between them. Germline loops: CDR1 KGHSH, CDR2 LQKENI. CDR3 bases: TGTGCCAGCTCACCCCAGGGCGGAAATTCACCCCTCCACTTT. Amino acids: CASSPQGGNSPLHF.

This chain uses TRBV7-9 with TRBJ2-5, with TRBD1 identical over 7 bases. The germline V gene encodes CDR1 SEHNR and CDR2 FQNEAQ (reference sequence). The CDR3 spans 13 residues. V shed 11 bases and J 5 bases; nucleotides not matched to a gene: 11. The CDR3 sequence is CAGTRDSGETQYF. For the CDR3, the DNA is TGTGCCGGAACCCGGGACAGCGGTGAGACCCAGTACTTC.

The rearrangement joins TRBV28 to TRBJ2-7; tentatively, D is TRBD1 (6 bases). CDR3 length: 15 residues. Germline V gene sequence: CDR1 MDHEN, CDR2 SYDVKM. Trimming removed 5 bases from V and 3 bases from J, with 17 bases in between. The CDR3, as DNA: TGTGCCAGCAGTCCCCCCGGGACAAGACACTACGAGCAGTACTTC. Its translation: CASSPPGTRHYEQYF.

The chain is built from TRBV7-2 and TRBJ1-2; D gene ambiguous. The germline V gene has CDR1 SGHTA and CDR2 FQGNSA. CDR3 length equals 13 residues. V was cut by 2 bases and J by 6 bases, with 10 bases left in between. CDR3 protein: CASSLSLRDGYTF. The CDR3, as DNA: TGTGCCAGCAGCTTAAGTTTACGCGATGGCTACACCTTC.

CDR3 residues: CASSFNRGDNSPLHF. The CDR3 DNA reads as TGTGCCAGCAGCTTCAACAGGGGTGATAATTCACCCCTCCACTTT. This chain uses TRBV7-9 with TRBJ1-6, with 7 bases fitting TRBD1. CDR3 size: 15 residues. Trimming at V came to 3 bases and at J to 5 bases, leaving 4 bases not matched to a gene. Germline assignment: CDR1 SEHNR and CDR2 FQNEAQ (reference sequence).

The CDR3 loop reads CASSQYRDSLNTEAFF. CDR3 sequence (DNA): TGTGCCAGCAGTCAGTACCGGGACAGTCTTAACACTGAAGCTTTCTTT. The V call is TRBV6-2 or TRBV6-3, the J call TRBJ1-1; 7 nucleotides align to TRBD1. This CDR3 has 16 residues. Germline CDR1 reads MNHEY; CDR2 reads SVGEGT. J lost 2 bases, V lost 5 bases, and 11 bases had no gene match.

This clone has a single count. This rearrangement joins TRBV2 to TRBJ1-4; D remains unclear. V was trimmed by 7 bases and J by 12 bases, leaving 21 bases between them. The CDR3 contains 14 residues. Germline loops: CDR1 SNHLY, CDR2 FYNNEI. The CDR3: CASIGEAGRTELFF. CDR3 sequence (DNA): TGTGCCAGCATCGGGGAAGCAGGACGGACGGAACTGTTTTTT. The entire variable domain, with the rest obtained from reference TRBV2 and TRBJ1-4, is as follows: EPEVTQTPSHQVTQMGQEVILRCVPISNHLYFYWYRQILGQKVEFLVSFYNNEISEKSEIFDDQFSVERPDGSNFTLKIRSTKLEDSAMYFCASIGEAGRTELFFGSGTQLSVL.

CDR3 nucleotides: TGTGCCAGCAGTCCTACCACAGGGGTCCAGGCTGCTTTCTTT. Its translation: CASSPTTGVQAAFF. The chain carries TRBV9 and TRBJ1-1, with 7 bases identical to TRBD1. V shed 5 bases and J 11 bases; nucleotides not matched to a gene: 15. The CDR3 runs to 14 residues. Germline assignment: CDR1 SGDLS and CDR2 YYNGEE.

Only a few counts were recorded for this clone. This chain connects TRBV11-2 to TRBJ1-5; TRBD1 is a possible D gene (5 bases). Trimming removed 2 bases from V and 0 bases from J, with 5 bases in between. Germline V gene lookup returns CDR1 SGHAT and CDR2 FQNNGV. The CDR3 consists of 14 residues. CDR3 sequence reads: CASSLQGSNQPQHF. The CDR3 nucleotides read TGTGCCAGCAGCTTACAGGGTAGCAATCAGCCCCAGCATTTT.

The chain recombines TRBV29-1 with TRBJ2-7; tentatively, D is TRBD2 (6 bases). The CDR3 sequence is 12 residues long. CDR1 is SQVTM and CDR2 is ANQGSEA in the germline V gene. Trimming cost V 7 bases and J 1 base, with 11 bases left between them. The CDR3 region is CSGLVGSYEQYF. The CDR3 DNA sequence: TGCAGCGGACTAGTTGGGTCCTACGAGCAGTACTTC.

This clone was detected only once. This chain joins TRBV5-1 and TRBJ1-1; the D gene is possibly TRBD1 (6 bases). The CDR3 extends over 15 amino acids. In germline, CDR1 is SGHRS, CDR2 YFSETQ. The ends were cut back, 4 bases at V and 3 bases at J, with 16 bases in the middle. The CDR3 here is CASSTEQGQYTEAFF. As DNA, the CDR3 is TGCGCCAGCAGCACCGAACAAGGACAGTACACTGAAGCTTTCTTT.